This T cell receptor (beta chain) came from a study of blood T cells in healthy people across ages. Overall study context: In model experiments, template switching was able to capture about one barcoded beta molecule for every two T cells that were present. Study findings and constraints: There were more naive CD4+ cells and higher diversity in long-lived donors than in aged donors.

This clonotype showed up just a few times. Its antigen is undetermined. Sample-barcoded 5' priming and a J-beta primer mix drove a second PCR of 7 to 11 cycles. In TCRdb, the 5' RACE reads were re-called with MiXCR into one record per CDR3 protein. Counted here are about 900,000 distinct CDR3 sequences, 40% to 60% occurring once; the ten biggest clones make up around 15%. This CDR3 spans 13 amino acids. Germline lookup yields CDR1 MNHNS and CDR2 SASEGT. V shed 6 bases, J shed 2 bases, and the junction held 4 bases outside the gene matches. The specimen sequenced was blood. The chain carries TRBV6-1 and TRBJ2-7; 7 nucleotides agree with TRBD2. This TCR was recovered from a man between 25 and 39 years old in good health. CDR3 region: CASRDSGTYEQYF. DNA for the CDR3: TGTGCCAGCAGAGACAGCGGGACCTACGAGCAGTACTTC.